This note documents a single T cell receptor beta chain sequence. This sample is part of a study of blood T cell repertoires in COVID-19. Study-level information: PBMCs, B-cell-depleted T cells, or T cells were the source of the cDNA or gDNA that made up the material.

The germline CDR1 and CDR2 sequences are MNHEY and SVGEGT. The CDR3 extends over 17 amino acids. V lost 1 base to trimming and J lost 5 bases; unmatched junction nucleotides: 11. Cohorts were determined from participant-reported clinical history. In the study's own analysis: Estimated nucleated cell counts came from reference gene primer amplification. Method: immunoSEQ multiplex PCR; TCRdb's copy keeps in-frame clones and lacks some. The V and J calls and clone size are taken from that table; D and trimming were inferred from the DNA. The sample includes just over 300,000 clones, approximately 90% of them seen just once.

The chain is built from TRBV6-2 or TRBV6-3 and TRBJ2-5; 9 bases line up with TRBD2. Source material: PBMCs or T cells enriched from blood (not recorded which). The receptor comes from a man aged 30 to 39 who had recovered from COVID-19. CDR3 residues: CASSYWPRGGLRETQYF. The CDR3 DNA sequence: TGTGCCAGCAGTTACTGGCCGCGGGGGGGCCTACGGGAGACCCAGTACTTC.